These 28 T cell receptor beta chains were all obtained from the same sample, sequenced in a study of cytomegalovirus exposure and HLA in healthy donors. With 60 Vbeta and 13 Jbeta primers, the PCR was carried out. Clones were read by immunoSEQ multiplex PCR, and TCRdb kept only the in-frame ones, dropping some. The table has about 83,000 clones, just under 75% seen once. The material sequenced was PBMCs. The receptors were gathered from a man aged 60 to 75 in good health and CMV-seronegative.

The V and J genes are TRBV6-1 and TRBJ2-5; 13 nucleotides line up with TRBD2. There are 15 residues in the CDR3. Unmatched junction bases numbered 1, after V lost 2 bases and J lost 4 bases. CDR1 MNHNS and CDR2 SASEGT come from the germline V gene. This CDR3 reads CASSETSGGAETQYF. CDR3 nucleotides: TGTGCCAGCAGTGAAACTAGCGGGGGGGCAGAGACCCAGTACTTC.

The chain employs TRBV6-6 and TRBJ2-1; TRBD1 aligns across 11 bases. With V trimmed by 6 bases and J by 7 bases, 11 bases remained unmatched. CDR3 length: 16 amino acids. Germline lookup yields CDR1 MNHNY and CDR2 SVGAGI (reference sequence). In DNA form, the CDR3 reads TGTGCCAGCAGGGGGGTCAAGGACAGGGGGCATAATGAGCAGTTCTTC. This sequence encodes CASRGVKDRGHNEQFF.

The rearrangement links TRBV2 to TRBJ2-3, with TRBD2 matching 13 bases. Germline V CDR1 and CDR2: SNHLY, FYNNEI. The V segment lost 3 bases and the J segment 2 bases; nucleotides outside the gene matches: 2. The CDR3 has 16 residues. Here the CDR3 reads CASSETSGRFTDTQYF. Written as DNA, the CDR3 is TGTGCCAGCAGTGAGACTAGCGGGAGGTTCACAGATACGCAGTATTTT. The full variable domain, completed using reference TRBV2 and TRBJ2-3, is EPEVTQTPSHQVTQMGQEVILRCVPISNHLYFYWYRQILGQKVEFLVSFYNNEISEKSEIFDDQFSVERPDGSNFTLKIRSTKLEDSAMYFCASSETSGRFTDTQYFGPGTRLTVL.

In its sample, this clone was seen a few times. The CDR3 protein is CASSQDLSMDIGRKYEQYF. The CDR3 coding sequence is TGTGCCAGCAGCCAAGATCTATCGATGGACATCGGGAGGAAATACGAGCAGTACTTC. The rearrangement links TRBV4-2 to TRBJ2-7; TRBD2 matches at 7 bases. Trimming at V came to 0 bases and at J to 4 bases, leaving 18 bases not matched to a gene. This CDR3 is 19 amino acids long. In germline, CDR1 is LGHNA, CDR2 YNFKEQ.

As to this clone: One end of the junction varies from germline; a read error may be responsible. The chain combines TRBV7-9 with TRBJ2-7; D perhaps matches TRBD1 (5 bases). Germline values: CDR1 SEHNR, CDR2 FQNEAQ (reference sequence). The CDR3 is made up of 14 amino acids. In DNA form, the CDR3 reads TGTTCCAGCAGCTTCGACAGAAGCTCCTACGAGCAGTACTTC. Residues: CSSSFDRSSYEQYF.

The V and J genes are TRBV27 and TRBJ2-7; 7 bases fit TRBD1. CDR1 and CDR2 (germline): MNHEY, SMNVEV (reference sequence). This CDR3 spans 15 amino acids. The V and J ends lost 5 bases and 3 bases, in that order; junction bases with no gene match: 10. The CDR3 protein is CASSPNRGLNYEQYF. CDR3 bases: TGTGCCAGCAGTCCCAACAGGGGTCTAAACTACGAGCAGTACTTC.

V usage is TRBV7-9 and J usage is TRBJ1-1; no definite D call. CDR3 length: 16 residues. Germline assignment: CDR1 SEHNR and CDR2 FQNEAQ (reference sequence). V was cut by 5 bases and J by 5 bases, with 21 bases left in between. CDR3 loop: CASSLSRWSGGTEAFF. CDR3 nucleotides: TGTGCCAGCAGCCTAAGTCGATGGTCAGGTGGGACTGAAGCTTTCTTT.

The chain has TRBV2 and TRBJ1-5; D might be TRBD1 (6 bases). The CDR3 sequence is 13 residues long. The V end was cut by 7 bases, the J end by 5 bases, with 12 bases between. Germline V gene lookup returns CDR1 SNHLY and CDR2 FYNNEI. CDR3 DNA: TGTGCCAGCACCCAAGGGGGAGATCAGCCCCAGCATTTT. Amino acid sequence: CASTQGGDQPQHF.

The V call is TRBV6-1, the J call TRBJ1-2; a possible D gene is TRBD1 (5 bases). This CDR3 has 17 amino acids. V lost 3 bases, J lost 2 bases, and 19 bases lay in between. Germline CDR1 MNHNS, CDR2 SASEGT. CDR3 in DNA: TGTGCCAGCAGTGATTGGGGGAGGGCCCAGTGGAACTATGGCTACACCTTC. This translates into CASSDWGRAQWNYGYTF.

The CDR3 reads CASGSGDTRGSEQFF. CDR3 nucleotide sequence: TGTGCTAGTGGTAGCGGGGATACACGTGGGAGTGAGCAGTTCTTC. The rearrangement uses TRBV12-5 and TRBJ2-1; 7 bases are a match to TRBD2. The CDR3 runs 15 residues. The germline gives CDR1 LGHNT, CDR2 FRNRAP. With V trimmed by 5 bases and J by 9 bases, 13 bases remained unmatched.

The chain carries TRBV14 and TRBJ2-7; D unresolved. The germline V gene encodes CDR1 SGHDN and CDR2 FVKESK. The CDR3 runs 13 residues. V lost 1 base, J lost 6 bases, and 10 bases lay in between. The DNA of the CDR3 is TGTGCCAGCAGCCAAGTATCGACACCCGAGCAGTACTTC. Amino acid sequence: CASSQVSTPEQYF.

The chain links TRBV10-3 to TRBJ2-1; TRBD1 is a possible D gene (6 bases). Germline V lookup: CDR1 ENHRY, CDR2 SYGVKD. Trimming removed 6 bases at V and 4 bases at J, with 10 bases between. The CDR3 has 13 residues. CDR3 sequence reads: CAISPDRYNEQFF. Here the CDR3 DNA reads TGTGCCATCAGCCCAGACAGGTACAATGAGCAGTTCTTC.

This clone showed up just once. This CDR3 is CASSVDLAGTDTQYF. Here the CDR3 DNA reads TGTGCCAGCAGCGTCGACCTAGCGGGCACAGATACGCAGTATTTT. This chain links TRBV9 with TRBJ2-3; 7 bases map to TRBD2. Germline CDR1 is SGDLS and CDR2 is YYNGEE. The CDR3 has 15 residues. The J segment lost 1 base and the V segment lost 2 bases, leaving 4 bases of the junction unmatched.

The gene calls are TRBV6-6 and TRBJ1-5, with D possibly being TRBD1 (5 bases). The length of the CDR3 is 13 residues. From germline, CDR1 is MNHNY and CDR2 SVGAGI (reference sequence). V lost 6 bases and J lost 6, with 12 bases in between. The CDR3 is CASSPWGTQPQHF. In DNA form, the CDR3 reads TGTGCCAGCAGCCCCTGGGGCACTCAGCCCCAGCATTTT.

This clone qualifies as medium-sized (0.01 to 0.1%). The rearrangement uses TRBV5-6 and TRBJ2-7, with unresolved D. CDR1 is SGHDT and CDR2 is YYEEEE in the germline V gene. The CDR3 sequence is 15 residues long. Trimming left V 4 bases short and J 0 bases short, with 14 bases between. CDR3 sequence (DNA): TGTGCCAGCAGCCCCCCCGGCGGATACTCCTACGAGCAGTACTTC. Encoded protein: CASSPPGGYSYEQYF.

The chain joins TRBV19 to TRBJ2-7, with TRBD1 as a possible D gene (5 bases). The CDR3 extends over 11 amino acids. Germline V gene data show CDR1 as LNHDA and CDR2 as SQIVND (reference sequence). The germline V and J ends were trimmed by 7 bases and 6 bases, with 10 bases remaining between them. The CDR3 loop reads CASMDKREQYF. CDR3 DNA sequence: TGTGCCAGTATGGACAAGCGCGAGCAGTACTTC.

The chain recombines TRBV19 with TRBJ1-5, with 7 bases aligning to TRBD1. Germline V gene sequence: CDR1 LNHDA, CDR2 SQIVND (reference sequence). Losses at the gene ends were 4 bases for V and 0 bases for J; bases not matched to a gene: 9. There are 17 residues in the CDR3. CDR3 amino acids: CASSTRGQRYSNQPQHF. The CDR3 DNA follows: TGTGCCAGTAGTACCAGGGGACAGCGGTATAGCAATCAGCCCCAGCATTTT.

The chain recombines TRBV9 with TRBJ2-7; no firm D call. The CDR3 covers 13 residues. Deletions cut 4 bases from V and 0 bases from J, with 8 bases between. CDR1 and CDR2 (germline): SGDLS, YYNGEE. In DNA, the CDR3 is TGTGCCAGCAGCTCCCCCCACTCCTACGAGCAGTACTTC. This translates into CASSSPHSYEQYF.

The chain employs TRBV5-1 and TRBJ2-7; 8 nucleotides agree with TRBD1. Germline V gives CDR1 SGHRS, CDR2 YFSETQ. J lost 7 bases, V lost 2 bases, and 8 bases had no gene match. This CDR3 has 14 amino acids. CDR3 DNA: TGCGCCAGCAGCTTCGTCCAGGGGGCGGAGGAGCAGTACTTC. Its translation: CASSFVQGAEEQYF.

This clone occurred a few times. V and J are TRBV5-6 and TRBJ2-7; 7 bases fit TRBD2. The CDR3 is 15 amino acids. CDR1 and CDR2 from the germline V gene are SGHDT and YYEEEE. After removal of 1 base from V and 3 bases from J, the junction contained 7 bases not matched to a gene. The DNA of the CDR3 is TGTGCCAGCAGCTTGCTAGCGGTCTCACTCTACGAGCAGTACTTC. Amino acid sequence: CASSLLAVSLYEQYF.

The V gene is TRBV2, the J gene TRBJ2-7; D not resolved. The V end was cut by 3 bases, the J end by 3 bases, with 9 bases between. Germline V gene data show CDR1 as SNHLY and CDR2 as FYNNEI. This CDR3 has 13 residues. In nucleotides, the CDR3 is TGTGCCAGCAGTGAGGGCACTTACTACGAGCAGTACTTC. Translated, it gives CASSEGTYYEQYF.

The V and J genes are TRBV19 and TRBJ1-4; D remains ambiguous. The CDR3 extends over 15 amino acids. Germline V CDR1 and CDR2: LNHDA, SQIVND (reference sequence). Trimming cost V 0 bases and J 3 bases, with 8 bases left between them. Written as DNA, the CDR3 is TGTGCCAGTAGTATAGAGGGCAGAGCTAATGAAAAACTGTTTTTT. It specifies CASSIEGRANEKLFF.

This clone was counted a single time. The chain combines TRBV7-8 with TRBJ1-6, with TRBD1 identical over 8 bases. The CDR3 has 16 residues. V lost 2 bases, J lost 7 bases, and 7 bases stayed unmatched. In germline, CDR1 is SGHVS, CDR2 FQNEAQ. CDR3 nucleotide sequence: TGTGCCAGCAGCTTAAATACAGGGGGGAGGAATTCACCCCTCCACTTT. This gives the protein CASSLNTGGRNSPLHF.

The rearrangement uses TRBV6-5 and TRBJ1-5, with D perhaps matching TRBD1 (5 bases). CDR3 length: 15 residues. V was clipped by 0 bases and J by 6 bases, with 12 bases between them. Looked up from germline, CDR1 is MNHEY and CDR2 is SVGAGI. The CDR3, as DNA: TGTGCCAGCAGTTACTCCGGGGGGAAGGGTCAGCCCCAGCATTTT. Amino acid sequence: CASSYSGGKGQPQHF.

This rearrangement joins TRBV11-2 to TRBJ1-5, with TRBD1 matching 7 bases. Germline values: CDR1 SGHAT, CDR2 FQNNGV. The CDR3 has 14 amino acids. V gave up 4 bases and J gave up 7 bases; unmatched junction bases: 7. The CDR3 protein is CASSSDRVGQPQHF. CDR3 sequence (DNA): TGTGCCAGCAGCTCTGACAGGGTTGGGCAGCCCCAGCATTTT.

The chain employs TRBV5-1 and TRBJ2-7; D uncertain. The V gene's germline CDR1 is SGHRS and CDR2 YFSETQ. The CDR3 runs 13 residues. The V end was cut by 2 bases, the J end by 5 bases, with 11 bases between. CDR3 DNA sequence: TGCGCCAGCAGCTTTCTGCGTGCCGACGAGCAGTACTTC. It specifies CASSFLRADEQYF.

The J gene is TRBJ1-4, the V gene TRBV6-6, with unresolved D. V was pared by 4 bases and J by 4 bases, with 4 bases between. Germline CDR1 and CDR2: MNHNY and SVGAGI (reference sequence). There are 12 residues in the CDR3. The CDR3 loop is CASSSHNEKLFF. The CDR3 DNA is TGTGCCAGCAGTTCCCATAATGAAAAACTGTTTTTT.

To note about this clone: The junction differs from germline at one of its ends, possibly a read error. CDR3 in amino acids: CASSPTGYRNTKAFF. CDR3 bases: TGTGCCAGTAGCCCTACGGGATATAGGAACACTAAAGCTTTCTTT. This chain joins TRBV19 and TRBJ1-1; unclear D gene. Germline V gene sequence: CDR1 LNHDA, CDR2 SQIVND (reference sequence). The CDR3 is 15 amino acids.